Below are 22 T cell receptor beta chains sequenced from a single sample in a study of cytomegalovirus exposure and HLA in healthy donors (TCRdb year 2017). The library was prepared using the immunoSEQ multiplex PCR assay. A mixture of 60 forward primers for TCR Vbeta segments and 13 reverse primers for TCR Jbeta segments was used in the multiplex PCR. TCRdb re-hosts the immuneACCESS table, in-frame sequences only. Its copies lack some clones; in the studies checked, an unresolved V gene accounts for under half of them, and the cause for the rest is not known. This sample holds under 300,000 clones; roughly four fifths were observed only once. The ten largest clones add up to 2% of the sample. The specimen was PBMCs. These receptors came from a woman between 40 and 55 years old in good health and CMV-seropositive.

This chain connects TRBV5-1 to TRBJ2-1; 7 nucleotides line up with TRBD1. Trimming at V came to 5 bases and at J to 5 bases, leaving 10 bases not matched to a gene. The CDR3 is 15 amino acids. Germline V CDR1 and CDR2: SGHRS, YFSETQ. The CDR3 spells CASSSSGTANNEQFF. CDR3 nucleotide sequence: TGCGCCAGCAGTTCGTCCGGGACAGCAAACAATGAGCAGTTCTTC.

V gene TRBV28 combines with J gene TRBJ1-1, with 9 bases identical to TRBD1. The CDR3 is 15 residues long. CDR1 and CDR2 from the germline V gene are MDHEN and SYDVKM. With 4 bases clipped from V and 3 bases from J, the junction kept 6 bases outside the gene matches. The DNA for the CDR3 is TGTGCCAGCAGTTCCTCTGGGACAGGGCACACTGAAGCTTTCTTT. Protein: CASSSSGTGHTEAFF.

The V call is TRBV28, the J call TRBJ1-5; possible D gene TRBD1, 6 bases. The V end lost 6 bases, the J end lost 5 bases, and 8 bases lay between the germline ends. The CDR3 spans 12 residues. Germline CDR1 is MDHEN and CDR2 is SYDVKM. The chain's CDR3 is CASRAGDQPQHF. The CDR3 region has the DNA TGTGCCAGCAGGGCAGGGGATCAGCCCCAGCATTTT.

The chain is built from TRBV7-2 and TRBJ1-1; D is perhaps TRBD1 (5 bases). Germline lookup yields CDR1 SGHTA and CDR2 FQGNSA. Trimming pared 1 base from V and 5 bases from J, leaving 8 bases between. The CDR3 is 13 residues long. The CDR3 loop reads CASSLGGRTEAFF. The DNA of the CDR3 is TGTGCCAGCAGCTTAGGGGGCAGGACTGAAGCTTTCTTT.

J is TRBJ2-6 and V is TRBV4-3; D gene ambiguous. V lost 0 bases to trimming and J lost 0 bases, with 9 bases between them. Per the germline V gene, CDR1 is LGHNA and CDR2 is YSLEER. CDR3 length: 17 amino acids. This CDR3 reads CASSQETGTSGANVLTF. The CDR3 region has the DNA TGCGCCAGCAGCCAAGAAACGGGTACCTCTGGGGCCAACGTCCTGACTTTC.

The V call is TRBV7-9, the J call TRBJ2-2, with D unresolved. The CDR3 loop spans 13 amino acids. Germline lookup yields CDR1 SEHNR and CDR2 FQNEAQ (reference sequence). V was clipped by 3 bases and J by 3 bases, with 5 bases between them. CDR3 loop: CASSFSYTGELFF. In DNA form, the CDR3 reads TGTGCCAGCAGCTTTAGCTACACCGGGGAGCTGTTTTTT.

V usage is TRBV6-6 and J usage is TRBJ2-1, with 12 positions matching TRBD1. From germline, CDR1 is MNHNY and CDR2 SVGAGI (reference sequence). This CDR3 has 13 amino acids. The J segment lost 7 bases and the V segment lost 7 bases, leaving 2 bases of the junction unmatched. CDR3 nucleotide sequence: TGTGCCAGCACGGGACAGGGGGCGAATGAGCAGTTCTTC. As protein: CASTGQGANEQFF.

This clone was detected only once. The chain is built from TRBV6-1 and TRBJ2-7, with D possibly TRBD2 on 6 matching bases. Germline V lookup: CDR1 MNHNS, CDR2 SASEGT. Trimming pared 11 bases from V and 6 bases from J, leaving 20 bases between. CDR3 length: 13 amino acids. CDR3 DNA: TGTGCCGGAACTGACAGTGGGCGGGGCGAGCAGTACTTC. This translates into CAGTDSGRGEQYF.

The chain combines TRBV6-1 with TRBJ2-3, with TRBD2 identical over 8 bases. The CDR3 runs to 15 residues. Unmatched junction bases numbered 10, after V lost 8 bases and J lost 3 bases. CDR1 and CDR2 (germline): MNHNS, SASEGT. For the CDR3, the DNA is TGTGCCAGCTCAGAAGCGGGAGTAAAAACAGATACGCAGTATTTT. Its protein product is CASSEAGVKTDTQYF.

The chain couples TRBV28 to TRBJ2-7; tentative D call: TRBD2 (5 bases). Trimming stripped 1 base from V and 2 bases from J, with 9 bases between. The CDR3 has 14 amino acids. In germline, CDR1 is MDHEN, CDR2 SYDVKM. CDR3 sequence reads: CASSLSGRPYEQYF. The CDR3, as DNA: TGTGCCAGCAGTTTATCGGGGAGACCCTACGAGCAGTACTTC.

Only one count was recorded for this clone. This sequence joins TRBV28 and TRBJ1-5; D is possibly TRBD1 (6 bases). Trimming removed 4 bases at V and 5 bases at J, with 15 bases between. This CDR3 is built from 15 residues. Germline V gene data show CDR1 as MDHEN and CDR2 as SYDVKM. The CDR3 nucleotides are TGTGCCAGCAGTTCCTTACAGGGTACCTATCAGCCCCAGCATTTT. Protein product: CASSSLQGTYQPQHF.

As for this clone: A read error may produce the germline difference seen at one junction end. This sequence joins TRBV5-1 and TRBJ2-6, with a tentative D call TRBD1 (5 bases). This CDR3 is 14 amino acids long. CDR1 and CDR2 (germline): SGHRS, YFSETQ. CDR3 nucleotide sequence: TGCGCCAGCAGCTTGGCCTCTGGGGCCAGCGTCCTGACTTTC. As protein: CASSLASGASVLTF.

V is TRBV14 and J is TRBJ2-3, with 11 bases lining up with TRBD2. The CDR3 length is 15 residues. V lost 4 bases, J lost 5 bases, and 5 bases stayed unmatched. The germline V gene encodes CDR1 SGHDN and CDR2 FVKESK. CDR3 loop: CASSLSGRGIDTQYF. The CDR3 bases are TGTGCCAGCAGCCTTAGCGGGAGGGGAATAGATACGCAGTATTTT.

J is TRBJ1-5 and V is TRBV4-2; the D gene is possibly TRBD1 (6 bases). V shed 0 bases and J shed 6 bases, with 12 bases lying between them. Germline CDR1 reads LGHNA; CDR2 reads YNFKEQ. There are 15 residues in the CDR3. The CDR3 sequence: CASSQDRGWGQPQHF. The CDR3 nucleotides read TGTGCCAGCAGCCAAGACAGGGGTTGGGGTCAGCCCCAGCATTTT.

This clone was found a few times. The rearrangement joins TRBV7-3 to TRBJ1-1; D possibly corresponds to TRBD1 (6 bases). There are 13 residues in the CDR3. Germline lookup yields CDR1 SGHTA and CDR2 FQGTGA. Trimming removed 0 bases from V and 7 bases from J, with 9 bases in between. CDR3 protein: CASSLTGQSEAFF. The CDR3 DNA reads TGTGCCAGCAGCTTAACAGGACAGAGTGAAGCTTTCTTT.

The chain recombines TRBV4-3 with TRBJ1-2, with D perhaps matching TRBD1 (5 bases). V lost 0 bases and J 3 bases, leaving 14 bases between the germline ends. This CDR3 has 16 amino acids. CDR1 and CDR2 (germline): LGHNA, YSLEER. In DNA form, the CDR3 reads TGCGCCAGCAGCCAAGAACAGGCACCTTACTACTATGGCTACACCTTC. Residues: CASSQEQAPYYYGYTF.

For the CDR3, the DNA is TGCGCCAGCAGCCCTCTCTTGGCGGGTACTGGGGCGGGGTCCTACGAGCAGTACTTC. Protein sequence: CASSPLLAGTGAGSYEQYF. The rearrangement joins TRBV4-3 to TRBJ2-7; perhaps TRBD2 as D (6 bases). The V gene's germline CDR1 is LGHNA and CDR2 YSLEER. The CDR3 is 19 residues long. V was shortened by 4 bases and J by 1 base, with 26 bases between the two germline ends.

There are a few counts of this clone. The DNA for the CDR3 is TGTGCCAGCAGCTTAGCCAGCTCTGGGGCCAACGTCCTGACTTTC. This codes for CASSLASSGANVLTF. The chain recombines TRBV7-8 with TRBJ2-6, with D hard to call. This CDR3 region has 15 residues. The germline V gene encodes CDR1 SGHVS and CDR2 FQNEAQ. The germline V and J ends were trimmed by 0 bases and 0 bases, with 3 bases remaining between them.

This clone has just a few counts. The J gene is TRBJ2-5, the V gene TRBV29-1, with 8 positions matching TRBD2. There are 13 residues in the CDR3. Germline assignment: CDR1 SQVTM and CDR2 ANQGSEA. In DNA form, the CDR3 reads TGCAGTGGGACGGGAGGGGGAGAGAGGACCCAGTACTTC. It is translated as CSGTGGGERTQYF.

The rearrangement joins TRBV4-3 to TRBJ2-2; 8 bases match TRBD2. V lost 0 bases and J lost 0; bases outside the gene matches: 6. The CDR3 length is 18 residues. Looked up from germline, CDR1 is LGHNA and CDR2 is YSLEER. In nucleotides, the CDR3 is TGCGCCAGCAGCCAAGAGGCTAGCGGGCCCGCGAACACCGGGGAGCTGTTTTTT. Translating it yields CASSQEASGPANTGELFF.

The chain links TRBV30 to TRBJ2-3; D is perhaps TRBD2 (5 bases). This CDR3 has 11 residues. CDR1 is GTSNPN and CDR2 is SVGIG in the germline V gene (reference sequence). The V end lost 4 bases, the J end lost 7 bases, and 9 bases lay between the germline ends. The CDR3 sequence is CAWNRRNTQYF. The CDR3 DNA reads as TGTGCCTGGAATAGGAGGAATACGCAGTATTTT.

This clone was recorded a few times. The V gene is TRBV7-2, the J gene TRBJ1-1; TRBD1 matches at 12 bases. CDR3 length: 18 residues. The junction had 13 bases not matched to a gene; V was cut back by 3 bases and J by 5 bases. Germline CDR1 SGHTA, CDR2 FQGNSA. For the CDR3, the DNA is TGTGCCAGCAGCTTTTATCCCTTTCCGGGACAGGGGGCAACTGAAGCTTTCTTT. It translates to CASSFYPFPGQGATEAFF.